This T cell receptor (beta chain) was found in a study of regulatory T cells in long-lasting Graves disease. Study information: Newly diagnosed Graves' patients took antithyroid drugs under 3 months. Study-wide results and limits: Persistent disease exhibited a predilection for TRBV28, TRBJ1-2 and TRBJ2-5. Accuracy was perhaps lowered by the small sample size.

Time point here: newly diagnosed GD, antithyroid drugs for less than 3 months. TCR sequences were obtained from RNA taken from PBMCs. This clonotype was observed many times. Its target is not known. Arm-PCR with iRepertoire HTBI primers amplified the CDR3 regions for these TCR beta libraries. TCRdb reprocessed the multiplex PCR reads with MiXCR, giving one entry per CDR3 protein. Among 550,000 or so distinct CDR3 sequences listed, 12% were seen once. The CDR3 loop spans 11 amino acids. Trimming pared 7 bases from V and 6 bases from J, leaving 12 bases between. Germline V gene lookup returns CDR1 GTSNPN and CDR2 SVGIG (reference sequence). The data were also submitted as part of a second study, on T cells in Graves' hyperthyroidism and ophthalmopathy. That source notes: HTBI primers drove first-round RT-PCR of the TCR CDR3.

Material: peripheral blood mononuclear cells (PBMCs), obtained at new diagnosis, from a patient treated with antithyroid drugs. The TCR originated in a woman under 40 with Graves disease. This chain joins TRBV30 and TRBJ1-1; perhaps TRBD1 as D (5 bases). Here the CDR3 reads CALKGHAEAFF. The CDR3 bases are TGTGCCTTGAAGGGGCACGCTGAAGCTTTCTTT.